This is a list of T cell receptor beta chains from one sample in a study of cytomegalovirus exposure and HLA in healthy donors. Some clones are missing from TCRdb's copy, which holds only in-frame ones; the method was immunoSEQ multiplex PCR. The table has about 41,000 clones, over 70% seen once. The sample was PBMCs. These receptors all stem from a man aged 45-65 years in good health and CMV-seronegative. Each CDR3 is given with its conserved first and last residue. The D gene is left open where the match is weak. Clone size is stated in some rows and not others, as once, few, many or a class when expanded.

J gene: TRBJ1-2; V gene: TRBV16; clone size: .; D gene: .; CDR3 protein: CASSQSEANYGYTF; CDR3 DNA: TGTGCCAGCAGCCAATCGGAGGCGAACTATGGCTACACCTTC
J gene: TRBJ2-1; V gene: TRBV5-1; clone size: .; D gene: TRBD2; CDR3 protein: CASSGGLAAYNEQFF; CDR3 DNA: TGCGCCAGCAGCGGGGGACTAGCGGCCTACAATGAGCAGTTCTTC
J gene: TRBJ2-3; V gene: TRBV28; clone size: .; D gene: .; CDR3 protein: CASSLIGATQYF; CDR3 DNA: TGTGCCAGCAGCCTGATTGGGGCTACGCAGTATTTT
J gene: TRBJ1-2; V gene: TRBV27; clone size: .; D gene: TRBD1; CDR3 protein: CASGRQGPPANYGYTF; CDR3 DNA: TGTGCCAGCGGAAGACAGGGGCCACCAGCTAACTATGGCTACACCTTC
J gene: TRBJ1-4; V gene: TRBV9; clone size: .; D gene: .; CDR3 protein: CASSVGWGDEKLFF; CDR3 DNA: TGTGCCAGCAGCGTAGGTTGGGGGGATGAAAAACTGTTTTTT
J gene: TRBJ2-1; V gene: TRBV7-9; clone size: .; D gene: .; CDR3 protein: CSSSLGVRDEQFF; CDR3 DNA: TGTTCCAGCAGCTTAGGAGTTCGGGATGAGCAGTTCTTC
J gene: TRBJ2-1; V gene: TRBV28; clone size: .; D gene: TRBD2; CDR3 protein: CASSPLAGTYNEQFF; CDR3 DNA: TGTGCCAGCAGTCCCCTAGCGGGAACCTACAATGAGCAGTTCTTC
J gene: TRBJ2-7; V gene: TRBV9; clone size: few; D gene: .; CDR3 protein: CASSPSPGGQYEQYF; CDR3 DNA: TGTGCCAGCAGCCCTAGTCCGGGAGGACAGTACGAGCAGTACTTC
J gene: TRBJ2-7; V gene: TRBV27; clone size: .; D gene: TRBD1; CDR3 protein: CASNPTGSWDTGSYEQYF; CDR3 DNA: TGTGCCAGCAACCCGACAGGGTCTTGGGATACGGGCTCCTACGAGCAGTACTTC
J gene: TRBJ1-6; V gene: TRBV7-3; clone size: .; D gene: TRBD1; CDR3 protein: CASSLRRDSLSPLHF; CDR3 DNA: TGTGCCAGCAGCCTACGCCGGGACAGTCTGTCACCCCTCCACTTT
J gene: TRBJ2-3; V gene: TRBV19; clone size: once; D gene: TRBD1; CDR3 protein: CASSRTGTDTQYF; CDR3 DNA: TGTGCCAGTAGTCGGACAGGGACAGATACGCAGTATTTT